The next 24 T cell receptor beta chains were all read from a single sample in a study of T cells in Graves' hyperthyroidism and ophthalmopathy. The source material, RNA transcripts, was used to amplify TCR beta CDR3 regions. With the HTBI primer set, the TCR CDR3 went through a first round of RT-PCR. TCRdb re-analysed the multiplex PCR reads in MiXCR, keeping a single row per CDR3 protein. The sample shows around 620,000 distinct CDR3 sequences, 14% of them seen only once. What was sequenced was blood. The receptors were sampled from a woman aged 18-29 years with Graves' ophthalmopathy.

This clonotype was seen repeatedly, ten times or more. One end of the junction is discordant with germline, which a read error may explain. The chain employs TRBV7-7 and TRBJ2-2; D is uncertain. In germline, CDR1 is SSHAT, CDR2 FNYEAQ (reference sequence). The CDR3 has 16 residues. CDR3 nucleotides: TGTGCTAGCAGCCGCCAGACAATTGCGAACACCGGGGAGCTGTTTTTT. It is translated as CASSRQTIANTGELFF.

The chain has TRBV15 and TRBJ2-3, with D possibly being TRBD1 (6 bases). Germline CDR1 and CDR2: LNHNV and YYDKDF (reference sequence). Trimming removed 0 bases from V and 3 bases from J, with 10 bases in between. CDR3 size: 15 residues. CDR3 loop: CATSREGQGTDTQYF. Here the CDR3 DNA reads TGTGCCACCAGCAGAGAAGGGCAGGGGACAGATACGCAGTATTTT.

This clonotype showed up many times. V usage is TRBV20-1 and J usage is TRBJ2-7; unclear D gene. This CDR3 comprises 12 residues. Germline V gives CDR1 DFQATT, CDR2 SNEGSKA (reference sequence). Trimming stripped 5 bases from V and 2 bases from J, with 10 bases between. The CDR3 DNA reads as TGCAGTGCTCCGAGGCAGGCCTACGAGCAGTACTTC. Translating it yields CSAPRQAYEQYF.

This clonotype was observed many times. The chain combines TRBV28 with TRBJ2-1; 8 bases are shared with TRBD1. Germline-derived CDR1 and CDR2 are MDHEN and SYDVKM. The V segment lost 6 bases and the J segment 10 bases; nucleotides outside the gene matches: 11. This CDR3 is 14 amino acids long. CDR3 in DNA: TGTGCCAGCAGCCCACCCGAACGGACAGGGGAGCAGTTCTTC. Encoded protein: CASSPPERTGEQFF. The full variable domain, in which reference TRBV28 and TRBJ2-1 provide the parts outside the CDR3, is DVKVTQSSRYLVKRTGEKVFLECVQDMDHENMFWYRQDPGLGLRLIYFSYDVKMKEKGDIPEGYSVSREKKERFSLILESASTNQTSMYLCASSPPERTGEQFFGPGTRLTVL.

The gene calls are TRBV10-3 and TRBJ1-5; 10 bases fit TRBD1. The J segment lost 5 bases and the V segment lost 7 bases, leaving 5 bases of the junction unmatched. CDR1 is ENHRY and CDR2 is SYGVKD in the germline V gene. The CDR3 is 14 residues long. The DNA of the CDR3 is TGTGCCATCAAGGGGACAGGGGATGATCAGCCCCAGCATTTT. This translates into CAIKGTGDDQPQHF.

This clonotype was counted ten times or more. The chain employs TRBV7-8 and TRBJ2-1; perhaps TRBD1 as D (5 bases). The CDR3 has 12 amino acids. Germline CDR1 SGHVS, CDR2 FQNEAQ. V gave up 6 bases and J gave up 12 bases, with 15 bases separating them. CDR3 sequence: CASRKRGEVQFF. In nucleotides, the CDR3 is TGTGCCAGCAGAAAAAGGGGCGAGGTGCAGTTCTTC.

This clonotype was observed at least ten times. The genes are TRBV28 and TRBJ1-2, with a possible D match to TRBD1 (5 bases). With 6 bases removed from V and 3 bases from J, the gap between germline ends came to 11 bases. Germline loops: CDR1 MDHEN, CDR2 SYDVKM. The CDR3 is made up of 13 amino acids. CDR3 amino acids: CASRKTGDYGYTF. The CDR3 DNA is TGTGCCAGCAGGAAAACAGGTGACTATGGCTACACCTTC.

The DNA of the CDR3 is TGTGCCAGCAGCCAAGAAGGGGAACCCGAAGGGACCCAGTACTTC. Protein: CASSQEGEPEGTQYF. V is TRBV3-1 and J is TRBJ2-5; tentative D call: TRBD1 (5 bases). The CDR3 consists of 15 residues. V lost 0 bases to trimming and J lost 7 bases, with 15 bases between them. Germline assignment: CDR1 LGHDT and CDR2 YNNKEL (reference sequence).

This clonotype was observed at least ten times. The chain couples TRBV29-1 to TRBJ2-2, with D maybe TRBD1 (6 bases). Germline values: CDR1 SQVTM, CDR2 ANQGSEA. V lost 5 bases and J 0 bases, leaving 13 bases between the germline ends. This CDR3 region has 15 residues. Written as DNA, the CDR3 is TGCAGCGTTATTCTAACAGGGTCGAACACCGGGGAGCTGTTTTTT. The encoded protein is CSVILTGSNTGELFF.

This chain links TRBV6-6 with TRBJ1-3; D gene uncertain. With 0 bases removed from V and 2 bases from J, the gap between germline ends came to 8 bases. Germline assignment: CDR1 MNHNY and CDR2 SVGAGI (reference sequence). The CDR3 is 15 residues long. CDR3 in DNA: TGTGCCAGCAGTTACTCGATCATAGCTGGAAACACCATATATTTT. It encodes CASSYSIIAGNTIYF.

This chain uses TRBV19 with TRBJ2-4; D call uncertain. The V gene's germline CDR1 is LNHDA and CDR2 SQIVND (reference sequence). This CDR3 region has 13 residues. V dropped 6 bases and J dropped 0 bases, with 6 bases sitting between them. The CDR3 region is CASRKLAKNIQYF. The CDR3 nucleotides read TGTGCCAGTAGAAAACTAGCCAAAAACATTCAGTACTTC.

The table lists this clonotype with many counts. J is TRBJ2-1 and V is TRBV7-2, with D uncertain. V was trimmed by 2 bases and J by 5 bases, leaving 10 bases between them. The CDR3 extends over 14 amino acids. Germline V CDR1 and CDR2: SGHTA, FQGNSA. The CDR3 DNA sequence: TGTGCCAGCAGCTTATGGGCGCCCGACAATGAGCAGTTCTTC. Protein product: CASSLWAPDNEQFF. Full variable domain (missing parts from reference TRBV7-2 and TRBJ2-1): GAGVSQSPSNKVTEKGKDVELRCDPISGHTALYWYRQSLGQGLEFLIYFQGNSAPDKSGLPSDRFSAERTGGSVSTLTIQRTQQEDSAVYLCASSLWAPDNEQFFGPGTRLTVL.

Concerning this clonotype itself: A read error may explain this, as a much larger clone is one base away. This chain joins TRBV2 and TRBJ2-1; no definite D call. The germline V gene has CDR1 SNHLY and CDR2 FYNNEI. The CDR3 has 13 residues. Trimming took off 1 base at V and 9 bases at J, with 10 bases between the two ends. CDR3 protein: CASSEVLSSEQFF. CDR3 coding DNA: TGTGCCAGCAGTGAAGTCTTATCCAGTGAGCAGTTCTTC.

Ten or more counts support this clonotype. J is TRBJ1-2 and V is TRBV11-2; 9 bases fit TRBD1. The J segment lost 8 bases and the V segment lost 0 bases, leaving 10 bases of the junction unmatched. This CDR3 has 16 amino acids. Per germline, CDR1 SGHAT and CDR2 FQNNGV. Here the CDR3 reads CASSLDQGTGIRGYTF. CDR3 in DNA: TGTGCCAGCAGCTTAGATCAGGGGACAGGGATACGGGGCTACACCTTC.

Ten or more counts support this clonotype. V usage is TRBV30 and J usage is TRBJ1-3, with D unclear. Germline CDR1 is GTSNPN and CDR2 is SVGIG (reference sequence). V was pared by 5 bases and J by 0 bases, with 5 bases between. CDR3 length equals 12 residues. CDR3 protein: CAWALSGNTIYF. The CDR3, as DNA: TGTGCCTGGGCCCTCTCTGGAAACACCATATATTTT.

V and J are TRBV12-3 or TRBV12-4 and TRBJ1-4; the D is unclear. The CDR3 is made up of 13 amino acids. V lost 5 bases to trimming and J lost 4 bases, with 8 bases between them. The CDR3 coding sequence is TGTGCCAGCAGTGGAGAAAATAATGAAAAACTGTTTTTT. This encodes CASSGENNEKLFF.

There are many counts of this clonotype. The rearrangement uses TRBV7-2 and TRBJ2-3, with D possibly matching TRBD1 (6 bases). In germline, CDR1 is SGHTA, CDR2 FQGNSA. V was cut by 1 base and J by 4 bases, with 15 bases left in between. The CDR3 sequence is 16 residues long. This CDR3 is CASSLESGAAADTQYF. CDR3 sequence (DNA): TGTGCCAGCAGCTTAGAATCAGGGGCCGCCGCAGATACGCAGTATTTT.

The rearrangement joins TRBV14 to TRBJ1-3, with 7 bases fitting TRBD1. This CDR3 comprises 16 residues. Germline CDR1 reads SGHDN; CDR2 reads FVKESK. J gave up 4 bases and V 1 base, and 7 bases lay outside the gene matches. The CDR3 bases are TGTGCCAGCAGCCAAGTCAGGGGGATTGCCGGAAACACCATATATTTT. Translation: CASSQVRGIAGNTIYF.

This clonotype has a count of ten or more. The chain joins TRBV7-2 to TRBJ2-7, with 7 nucleotides matching TRBD2. This CDR3 has 13 residues. CDR1 and CDR2 (germline): SGHTA, FQGNSA. V was clipped by 8 bases and J by 7 bases; unmatched bases: 11. The CDR3 bases are TGTGCCAGCCGGTTAAACTGGGGGGGGGAGCAGTACTTC. Translation: CASRLNWGGEQYF.

The chain carries TRBV7-3 and TRBJ2-1; D is uncertain. This CDR3 spans 13 amino acids. Trimming shortened V by 5 bases and J by 5 bases, and 10 bases separated the two germline ends. CDR1 and CDR2 (germline): SGHTA, FQGTGA. CDR3 sequence (DNA): TGTGCCAGCAGCCCCTCATCCCACAATGAGCAGTTCTTC. This encodes CASSPSSHNEQFF.

This rearrangement joins TRBV7-2 to TRBJ1-2; TRBD1 matches 10 bases. Germline CDR1 and CDR2: SGHTA and FQGNSA. The CDR3 is 15 residues long. V trimming: 1 base; J trimming: 10 bases; junction bases outside the gene matches: 9. Written as DNA, the CDR3 is TGTGCCAGCAGCTTAGTAGCGGGGACAGGGGTGGACTACACCTTC. Its translation: CASSLVAGTGVDYTF.

This clonotype was seen only a few times. CDR3 in DNA: TGTGCCAGCAGTCAAACCCCCCGCAGTCAAGAGACCCAGTACTTC. Encoded protein: CASSQTPRSQETQYF. The chain links TRBV6-1 to TRBJ2-5, with D hard to call. V was shortened by 5 bases and J by 2 bases, with 15 bases between the two germline ends. Germline V CDR1 and CDR2: MNHNS, SASEGT. This CDR3 region has 15 residues.

The table lists this clonotype with a few counts. The V and J genes are TRBV7-9 and TRBJ1-2; TRBD1 aligns across 8 bases. In germline, CDR1 is SEHNR, CDR2 FQNEAQ (reference sequence). V shed 4 bases and J 5 bases; nucleotides not matched to a gene: 9. The CDR3 sequence is 15 residues long. The chain's CDR3 is CASSSPLQGGYGYTF. The CDR3 DNA reads TGTGCCAGCAGCTCTCCGCTACAGGGGGGATATGGCTACACCTTC.

This clonotype was seen many times. The rearrangement links TRBV10-3 to TRBJ2-3; D unresolved. Germline V gene lookup returns CDR1 ENHRY and CDR2 SYGVKD. V shed 2 bases and J shed 0 bases, with 6 bases lying between them. CDR3 size: 14 residues. CDR3 coding DNA: TGTGCCATCAGTGAGGGGGTTAGCACAGATACGCAGTATTTT. Translated: CAISEGVSTDTQYF.